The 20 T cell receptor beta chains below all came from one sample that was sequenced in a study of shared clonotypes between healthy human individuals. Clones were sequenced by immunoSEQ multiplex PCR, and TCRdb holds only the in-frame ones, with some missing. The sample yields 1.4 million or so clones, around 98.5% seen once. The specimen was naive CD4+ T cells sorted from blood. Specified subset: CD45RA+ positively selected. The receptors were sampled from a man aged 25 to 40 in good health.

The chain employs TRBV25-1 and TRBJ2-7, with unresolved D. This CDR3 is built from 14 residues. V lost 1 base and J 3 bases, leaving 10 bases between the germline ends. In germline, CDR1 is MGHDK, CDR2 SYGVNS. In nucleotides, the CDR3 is TGTGCCAGCAGTGAATTGGGGTCCAACTACGAGCAGTACTTC. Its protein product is CASSELGSNYEQYF.

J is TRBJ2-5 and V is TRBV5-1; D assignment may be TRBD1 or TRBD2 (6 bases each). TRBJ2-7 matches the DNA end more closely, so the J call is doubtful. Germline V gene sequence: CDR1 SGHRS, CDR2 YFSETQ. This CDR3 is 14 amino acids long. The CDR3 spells CASSLLQGGYEQYF. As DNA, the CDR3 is TGCGCCAGCAGCTTGTTACAGGGAGGCTACGAGCAGTACTTC.

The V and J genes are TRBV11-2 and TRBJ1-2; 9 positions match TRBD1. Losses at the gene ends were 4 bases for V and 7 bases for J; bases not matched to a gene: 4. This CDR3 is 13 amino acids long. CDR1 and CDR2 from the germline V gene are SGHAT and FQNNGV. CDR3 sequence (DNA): TGTGCCAGCAGCTGGGACAGGGACGGTGGCTACACCTTC. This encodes CASSWDRDGGYTF.

In DNA, the CDR3 is TGCAGCGCGAGACAGGTCCAAGAGACCCAGTACTTC. Its translation: CSARQVQETQYF. The chain is built from TRBV29-1 and TRBJ2-5; D may be TRBD1 (6 bases). Trimming cost V 7 bases and J 1 base, with 10 bases left between them. The germline V gene has CDR1 SQVTM and CDR2 ANQGSEA. This CDR3 has 12 amino acids.

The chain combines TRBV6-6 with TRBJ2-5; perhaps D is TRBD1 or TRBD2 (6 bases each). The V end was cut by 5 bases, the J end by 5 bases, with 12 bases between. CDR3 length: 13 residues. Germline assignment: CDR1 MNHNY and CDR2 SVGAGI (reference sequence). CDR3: CASSGGTFETQYF. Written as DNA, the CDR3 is TGTGCCAGCAGTGGCGGGACATTTGAGACCCAGTACTTC.

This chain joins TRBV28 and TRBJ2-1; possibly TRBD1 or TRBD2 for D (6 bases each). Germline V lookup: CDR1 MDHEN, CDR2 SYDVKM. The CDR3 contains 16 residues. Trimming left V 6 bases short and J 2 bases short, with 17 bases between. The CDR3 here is CASRGGGNRAYNEQFF. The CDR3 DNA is TGTGCCAGCAGAGGAGGGGGTAACAGAGCCTACAATGAGCAGTTCTTC. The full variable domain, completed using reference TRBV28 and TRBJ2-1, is DVKVTQSSRYLVKRTGEKVFLECVQDMDHENMFWYRQDPGLGLRLIYFSYDVKMKEKGDIPEGYSVSREKKERFSLILESASTNQTSMYLCASRGGGNRAYNEQFFGPGTRLTVL.

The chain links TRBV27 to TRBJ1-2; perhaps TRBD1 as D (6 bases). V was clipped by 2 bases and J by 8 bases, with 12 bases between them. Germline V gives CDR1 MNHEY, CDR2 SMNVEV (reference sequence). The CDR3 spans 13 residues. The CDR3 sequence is CASSLRGAYGYTF. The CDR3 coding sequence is TGTGCCAGCAGTTTAAGGGGGGCGTACGGCTACACCTTC.

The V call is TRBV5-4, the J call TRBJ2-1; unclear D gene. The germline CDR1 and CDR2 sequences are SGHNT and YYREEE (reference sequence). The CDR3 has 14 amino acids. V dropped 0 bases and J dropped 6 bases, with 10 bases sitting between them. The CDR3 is CASSLDSAFNEQFF. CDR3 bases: TGTGCCAGCAGCTTGGATTCAGCTTTCAATGAGCAGTTCTTC.

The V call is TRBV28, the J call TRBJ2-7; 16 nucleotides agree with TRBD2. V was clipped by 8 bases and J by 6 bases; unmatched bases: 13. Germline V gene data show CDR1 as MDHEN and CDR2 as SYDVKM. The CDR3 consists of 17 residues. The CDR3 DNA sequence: TGTGCCAGCTCGACAGGGACTAGCGGGAGGGCCAGGGGCGAGCAGTACTTC. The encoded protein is CASSTGTSGRARGEQYF. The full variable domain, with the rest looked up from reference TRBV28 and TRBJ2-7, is DVKVTQSSRYLVKRTGEKVFLECVQDMDHENMFWYRQDPGLGLRLIYFSYDVKMKEKGDIPEGYSVSREKKERFSLILESASTNQTSMYLCASSTGTSGRARGEQYFGPGTRLTVT.

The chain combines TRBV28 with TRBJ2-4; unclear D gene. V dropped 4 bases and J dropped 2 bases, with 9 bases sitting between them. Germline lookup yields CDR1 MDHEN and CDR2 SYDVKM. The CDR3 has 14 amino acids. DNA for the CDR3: TGTGCCAGCAGTTGGAAACAGCCCAAAAACATTCAGTACTTC. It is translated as CASSWKQPKNIQYF.

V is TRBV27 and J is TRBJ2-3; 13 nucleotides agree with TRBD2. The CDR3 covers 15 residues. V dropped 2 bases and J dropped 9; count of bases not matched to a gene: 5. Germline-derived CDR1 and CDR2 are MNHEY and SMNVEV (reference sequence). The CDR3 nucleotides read TGTGCCAGCAGTTTAACCACTAGCGGGAGGGGCACGCAGTATTTT. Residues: CASSLTTSGRGTQYF.

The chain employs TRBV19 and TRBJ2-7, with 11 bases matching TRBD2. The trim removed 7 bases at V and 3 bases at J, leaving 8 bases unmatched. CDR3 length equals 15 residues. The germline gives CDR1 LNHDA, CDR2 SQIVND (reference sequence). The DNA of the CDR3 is TGTGCCAGTACCTCCACAGGACTAGCGGGCTACGAGCAGTACTTC. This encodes CASTSTGLAGYEQYF.

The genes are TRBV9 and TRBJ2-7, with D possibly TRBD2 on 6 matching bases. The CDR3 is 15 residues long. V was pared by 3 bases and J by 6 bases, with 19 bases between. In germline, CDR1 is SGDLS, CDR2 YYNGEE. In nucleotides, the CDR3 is TGTGCCAGCAGCGGGTCCGGGACTTCTCTGGGCGAGCAGTACTTC. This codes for CASSGSGTSLGEQYF.

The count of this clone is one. The CDR3 protein is CASKRQVGYEQYF. For the CDR3, the DNA is TGTGCCAGCAAGAGACAGGTCGGGTACGAGCAGTACTTC. The genes are TRBV28 and TRBJ2-7; a possible D gene is TRBD1 (6 bases). Germline CDR1 is MDHEN and CDR2 is SYDVKM. The ends were cut back, 7 bases at V and 4 bases at J, with 14 bases in the middle. CDR3 length: 13 residues.

This CDR3 reads CASSKGGMSGELFF. As DNA, the CDR3 is TGTGCCAGCAGCAAAGGAGGAATGAGCGGGGAGCTGTTTTTT. The J gene is TRBJ2-2, the V gene TRBV7-8; possible D gene TRBD2, 5 bases. The ends were cut back, 5 bases at V and 7 bases at J, with 14 bases in the middle. Germline values: CDR1 SGHVS, CDR2 FQNEAQ. The CDR3 totals 14 residues.

Here the CDR3 DNA reads TGTGCCATCAGTTGGACTGACTCCTACGAGCAGTACTTC. Its protein is CAISWTDSYEQYF. This chain links TRBV10-3 with TRBJ2-7, with a tentative D call TRBD2 (5 bases). The CDR3 sequence is 13 residues long. The ends were cut back, 5 bases at V and 0 bases at J, with 8 bases in the middle. Germline lookup yields CDR1 ENHRY and CDR2 SYGVKD.

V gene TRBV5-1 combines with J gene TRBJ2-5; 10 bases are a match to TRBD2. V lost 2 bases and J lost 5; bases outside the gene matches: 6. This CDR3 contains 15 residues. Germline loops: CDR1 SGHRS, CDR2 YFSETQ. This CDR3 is CASSFPSGSSETQYF. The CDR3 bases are TGCGCCAGCAGCTTCCCTAGCGGGAGTAGTGAGACCCAGTACTTC.

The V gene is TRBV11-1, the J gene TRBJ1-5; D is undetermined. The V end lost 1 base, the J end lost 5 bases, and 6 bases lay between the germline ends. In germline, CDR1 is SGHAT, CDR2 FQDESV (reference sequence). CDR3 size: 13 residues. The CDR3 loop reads CASSLEEDQPQHF. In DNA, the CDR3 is TGTGCCAGCAGCTTAGAAGAGGATCAGCCCCAGCATTTT. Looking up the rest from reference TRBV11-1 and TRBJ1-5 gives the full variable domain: EAEVAQSPRYKITEKSQAVAFWCDPISGHATLYWYRQILGQGPELLVQFQDESVVDDSQLPKDRFSAERLKGVDSTLKIQPAELGDSAMYLCASSLEEDQPQHFGDGTRLSIL.

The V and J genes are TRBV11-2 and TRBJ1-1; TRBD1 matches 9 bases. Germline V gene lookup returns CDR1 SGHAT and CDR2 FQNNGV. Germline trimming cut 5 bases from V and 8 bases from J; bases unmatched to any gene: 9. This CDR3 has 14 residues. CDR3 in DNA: TGTGCCAGCAGCCCGTGGACAGGGGTGAGCGAAGCTTTCTTT. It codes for CASSPWTGVSEAFF.

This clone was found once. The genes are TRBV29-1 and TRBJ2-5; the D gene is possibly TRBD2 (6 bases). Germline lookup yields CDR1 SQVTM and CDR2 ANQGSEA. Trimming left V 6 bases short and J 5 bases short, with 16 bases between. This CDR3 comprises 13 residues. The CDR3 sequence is CSVAGGSGETQYF. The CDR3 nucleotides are TGCAGCGTGGCTGGAGGGAGTGGGGAGACCCAGTACTTC.